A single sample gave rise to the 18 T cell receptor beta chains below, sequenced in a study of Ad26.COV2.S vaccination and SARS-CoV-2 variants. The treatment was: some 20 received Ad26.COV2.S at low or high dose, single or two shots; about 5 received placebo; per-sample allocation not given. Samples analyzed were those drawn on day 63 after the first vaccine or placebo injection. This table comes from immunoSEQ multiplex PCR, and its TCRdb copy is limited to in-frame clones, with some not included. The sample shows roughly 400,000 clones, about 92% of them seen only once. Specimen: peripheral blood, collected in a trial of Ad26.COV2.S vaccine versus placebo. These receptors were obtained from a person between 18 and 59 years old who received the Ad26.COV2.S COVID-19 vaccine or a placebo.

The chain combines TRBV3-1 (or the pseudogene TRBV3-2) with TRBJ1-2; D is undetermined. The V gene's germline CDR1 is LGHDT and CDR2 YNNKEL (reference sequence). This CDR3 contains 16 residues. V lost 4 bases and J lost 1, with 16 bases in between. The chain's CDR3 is CASSPLQRRINYGYTF. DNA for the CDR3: TGTGCCAGCAGCCCTTTACAACGACGTATTAACTATGGCTACACCTTC.

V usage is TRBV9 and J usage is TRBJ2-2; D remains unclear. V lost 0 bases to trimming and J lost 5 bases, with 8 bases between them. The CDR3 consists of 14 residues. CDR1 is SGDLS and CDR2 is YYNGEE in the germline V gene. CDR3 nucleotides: TGTGCCAGCAGCGTAGGTCTGGTGACCGGGGAGCTGTTTTTT. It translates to CASSVGLVTGELFF.

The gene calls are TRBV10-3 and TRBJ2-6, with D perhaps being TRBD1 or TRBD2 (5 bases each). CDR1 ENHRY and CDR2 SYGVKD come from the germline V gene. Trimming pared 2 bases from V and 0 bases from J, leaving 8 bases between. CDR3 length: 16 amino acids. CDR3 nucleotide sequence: TGTGCCATCAGTGAGGTTGGGGGCTCTGGGGCCAACGTCCTGACTTTC. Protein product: CAISEVGGSGANVLTF.

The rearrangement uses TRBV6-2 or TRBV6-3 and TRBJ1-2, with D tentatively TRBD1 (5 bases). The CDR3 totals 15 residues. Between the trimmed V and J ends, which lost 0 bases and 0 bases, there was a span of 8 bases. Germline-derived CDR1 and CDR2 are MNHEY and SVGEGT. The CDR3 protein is CASSYSTGPNYGYTF. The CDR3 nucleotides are TGTGCCAGCAGTTACTCAACAGGCCCTAACTATGGCTACACCTTC.

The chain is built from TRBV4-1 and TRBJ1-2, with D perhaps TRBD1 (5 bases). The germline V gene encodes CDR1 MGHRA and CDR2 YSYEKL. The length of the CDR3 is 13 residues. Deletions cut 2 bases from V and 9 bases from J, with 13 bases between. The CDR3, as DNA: TGCGCCAGCAGCCAAATCATAGGGGCCCGCTACACCTTC. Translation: CASSQIIGARYTF.

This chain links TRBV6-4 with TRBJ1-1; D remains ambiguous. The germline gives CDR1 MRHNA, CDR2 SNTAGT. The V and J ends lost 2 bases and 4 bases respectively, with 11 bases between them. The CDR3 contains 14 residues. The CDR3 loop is CASSDGELGTEAFF. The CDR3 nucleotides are TGTGCCAGCAGTGACGGGGAGTTGGGCACTGAAGCTTTCTTT.

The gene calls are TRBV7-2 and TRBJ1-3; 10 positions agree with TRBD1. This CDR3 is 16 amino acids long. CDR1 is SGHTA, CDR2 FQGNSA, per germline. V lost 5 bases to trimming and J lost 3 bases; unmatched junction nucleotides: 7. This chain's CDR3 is CASSQDRGFSGNTIYF. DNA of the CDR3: TGTGCCAGCAGCCAGGACAGGGGGTTCAGTGGAAACACCATATATTTT.

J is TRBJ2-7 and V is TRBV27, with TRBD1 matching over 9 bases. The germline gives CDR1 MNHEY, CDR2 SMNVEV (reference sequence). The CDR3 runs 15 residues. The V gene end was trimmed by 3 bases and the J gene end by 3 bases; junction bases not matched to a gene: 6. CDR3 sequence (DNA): TGTGCCAGCAGTTTGGGACAGGGTGGGAACTACGAGCAGTACTTC. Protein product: CASSLGQGGNYEQYF.

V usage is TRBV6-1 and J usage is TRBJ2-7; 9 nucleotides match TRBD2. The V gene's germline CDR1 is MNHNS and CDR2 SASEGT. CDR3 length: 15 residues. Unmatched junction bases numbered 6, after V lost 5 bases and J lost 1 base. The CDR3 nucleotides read TGTGCCAGCAGTTTAGCGGGGGCGACATCCTACGAGCAGTACTTC. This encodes CASSLAGATSYEQYF.

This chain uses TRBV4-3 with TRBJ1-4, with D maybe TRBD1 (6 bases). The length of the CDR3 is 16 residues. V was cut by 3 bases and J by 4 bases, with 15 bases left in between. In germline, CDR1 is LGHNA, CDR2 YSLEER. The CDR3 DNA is TGCGCCAGCAGCCAGATTCCGGGACAAGATAATGAAAAACTGTTTTTT. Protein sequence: CASSQIPGQDNEKLFF.

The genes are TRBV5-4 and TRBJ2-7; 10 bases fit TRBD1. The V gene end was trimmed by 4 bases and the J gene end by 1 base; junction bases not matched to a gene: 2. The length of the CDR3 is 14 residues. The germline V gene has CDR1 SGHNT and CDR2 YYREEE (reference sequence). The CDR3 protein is CASSPGQGSYEQYF. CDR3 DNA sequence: TGTGCCAGCAGCCCGGGACAGGGGTCCTACGAGCAGTACTTC.

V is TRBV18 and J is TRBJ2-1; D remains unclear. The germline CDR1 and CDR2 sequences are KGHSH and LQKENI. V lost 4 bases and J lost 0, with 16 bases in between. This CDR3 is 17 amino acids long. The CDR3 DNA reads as TGTGCCAGCTCACAAACGGACGATTCGAGCTCCTACAATGAGCAGTTCTTC. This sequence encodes CASSQTDDSSSYNEQFF.

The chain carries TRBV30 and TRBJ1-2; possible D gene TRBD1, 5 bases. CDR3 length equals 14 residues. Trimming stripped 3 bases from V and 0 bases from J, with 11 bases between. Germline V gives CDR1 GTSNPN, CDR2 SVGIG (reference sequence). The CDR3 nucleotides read TGTGCCTGGAGGTCTGGGGGAGCTAACTATGGCTACACCTTC. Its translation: CAWRSGGANYGYTF.

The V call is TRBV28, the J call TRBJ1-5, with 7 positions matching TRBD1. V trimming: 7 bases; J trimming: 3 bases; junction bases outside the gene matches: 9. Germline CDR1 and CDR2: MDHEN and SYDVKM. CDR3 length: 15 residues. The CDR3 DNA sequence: TGTGCCAGCAAGCCGGAAAGGGGGCCCAATCAGCCCCAGCATTTT. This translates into CASKPERGPNQPQHF.

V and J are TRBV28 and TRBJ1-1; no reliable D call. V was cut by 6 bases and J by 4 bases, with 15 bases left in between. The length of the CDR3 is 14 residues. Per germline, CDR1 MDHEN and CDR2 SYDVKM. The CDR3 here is CASRPLDRPTEAFF. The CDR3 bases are TGTGCCAGCAGACCCTTGGACCGACCCACTGAAGCTTTCTTT.

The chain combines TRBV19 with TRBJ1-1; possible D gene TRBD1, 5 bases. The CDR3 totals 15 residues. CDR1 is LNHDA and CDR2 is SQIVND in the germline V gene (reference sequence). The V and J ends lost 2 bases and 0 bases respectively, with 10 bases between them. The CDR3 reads CASSIITGMNTEAFF. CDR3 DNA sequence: TGTGCCAGTAGTATAATCACAGGAATGAACACTGAAGCTTTCTTT.

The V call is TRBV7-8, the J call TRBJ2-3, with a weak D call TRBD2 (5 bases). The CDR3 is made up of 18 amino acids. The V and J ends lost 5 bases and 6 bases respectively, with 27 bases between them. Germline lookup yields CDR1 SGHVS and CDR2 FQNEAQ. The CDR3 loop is CASSQLVHPEPVSDTQYF. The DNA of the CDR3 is TGTGCCAGCAGCCAACTAGTTCACCCTGAGCCCGTCTCGGATACGCAGTATTTT.

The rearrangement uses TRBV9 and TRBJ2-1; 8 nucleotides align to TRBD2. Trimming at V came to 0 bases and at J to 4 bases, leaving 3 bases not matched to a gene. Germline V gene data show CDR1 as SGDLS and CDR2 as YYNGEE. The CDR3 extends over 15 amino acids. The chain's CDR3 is CASSVVAGNYNEQFF. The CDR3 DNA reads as TGTGCCAGCAGCGTAGTAGCGGGGAATTACAATGAGCAGTTCTTC.